A single sample gave rise to the 30 T cell receptor beta chains below, sequenced in a study of T cell responses to AZD1222 COVID-19 vaccine. Produced via immunoSEQ multiplex PCR; TCRdb's table is partial and in-frame only. The top ten clones hold roughly 15% of a sample with 120,000 to 150,000 clones, roughly 88% of them seen once. Specimen: peripheral blood, collected on day 0 of AZD1222 vaccination. The source is an adult in good health.

The chain has TRBV18 and TRBJ2-7, with 10 bases that match TRBD1. Germline CDR1 KGHSH, CDR2 LQKENI. CDR3 length equals 15 residues. V trimming: 3 bases; J trimming: 5 bases; junction bases outside the gene matches: 7. CDR3 region: CASSPNGQGENEQYF. As DNA, the CDR3 is TGTGCCAGCTCACCCAATGGACAGGGGGAAAACGAGCAGTACTTC.

The chain has TRBV12-2 and TRBJ1-2; the tabulated D call, TRBD1, remains unverified against the DNA. TRBV12-2 is flagged as a pseudogene. The length of the CDR3 is 16 residues. The CDR3 protein is CASRLASAGGNYGYTF. The DNA of the CDR3 is TGTGCAAGTCGCTTAGCATCGGCAGGGGGTAACTATGGCTACACCTTC.

The chain recombines TRBV7-2 with TRBJ2-5; D uncertain. This CDR3 has 11 residues. V was pared by 3 bases and J by 5 bases, with 4 bases between. Germline values: CDR1 SGHTA, CDR2 FQGNSA. In nucleotides, the CDR3 is TGTGCCAGCAGCTTTTGGGAGACCCAGTACTTC. This sequence encodes CASSFWETQYF.

This chain connects TRBV5-5 to TRBJ2-3; D might be TRBD1 or TRBD2, each matching 6 bases. This CDR3 contains 15 residues. Trimming took 5 bases from V and 0 from J, leaving 13 bases between them. Per germline, CDR1 SGHKS and CDR2 YYEKEE (reference sequence). The CDR3: CASRHSGASTDTQYF. CDR3 sequence (DNA): TGTGCCAGCAGGCATTCGGGGGCTAGCACAGATACGCAGTATTTT.

The chain has TRBV19 and TRBJ2-7, with D possibly being TRBD1 (5 bases). CDR3 length: 14 amino acids. Trimming took 1 base from V and 5 from J, leaving 12 bases between them. Germline V gene lookup returns CDR1 LNHDA and CDR2 SQIVND (reference sequence). CDR3 protein: CASSIVGVSNEQYF. The CDR3 nucleotides are TGTGCCAGTAGTATAGTAGGGGTGTCAAACGAGCAGTACTTC.

J is TRBJ1-1 and V is TRBV2; 10 bases align to TRBD1. Germline CDR1 SNHLY, CDR2 FYNNEI. V trimming: 3 bases; J trimming: 4 bases; junction bases outside the gene matches: 8. The CDR3 has 16 residues. Here the CDR3 DNA reads TGTGCCAGCAGTGACCGGGACAGGGGACGGGGCACTGAAGCTTTCTTT. Its protein is CASSDRDRGRGTEAFF.

The chain carries TRBV7-2 and TRBJ1-2, with 8 bases identical to TRBD1. The CDR3 has 14 residues. Germline values: CDR1 SGHTA, CDR2 FQGNSA. The V segment lost 3 bases and the J segment 9 bases; nucleotides outside the gene matches: 9. This CDR3 is CASSLGRGQTSYTF. CDR3 nucleotide sequence: TGTGCCAGCAGCTTGGGCAGGGGGCAAACAAGCTACACCTTC.

This clone was recorded a few times. The gene calls are TRBV4-2 and TRBJ2-1; D call uncertain. The V end lost 2 bases, the J end lost 0 bases, and 5 bases lay between the germline ends. Germline V gene lookup returns CDR1 LGHNA and CDR2 YNFKEQ. This CDR3 has 14 residues. CDR3 amino acids: CASSQPTSYNEQFF. Written as DNA, the CDR3 is TGTGCCAGCAGCCAACCGACCTCCTACAATGAGCAGTTCTTC.

The chain is built from TRBV6-5 and TRBJ1-5, with 7 positions matching TRBD1. V trimming: 2 bases; J trimming: 5 bases; junction bases outside the gene matches: 6. The CDR3 covers 15 residues. CDR1 is MNHEY, CDR2 SVGAGI, per germline. CDR3 sequence: CASSYATGMDQPQHF. CDR3 DNA sequence: TGTGCCAGCAGTTACGCGACAGGGATGGATCAGCCCCAGCATTTT.

The V and J genes are TRBV7-2 and TRBJ1-1; TRBD1 aligns across 8 bases. Germline V lookup: CDR1 SGHTA, CDR2 FQGNSA. V shed 3 bases and J 11 bases; nucleotides not matched to a gene: 11. The CDR3 length is 14 residues. The CDR3 DNA reads as TGTGCCAGCAGCTTTTCCCCTCAGGGGGCGAGGGCTTTCTTT. Residues: CASSFSPQGARAFF.

This clone was found a few times. The V call is TRBV14, the J call TRBJ1-3; no definite D call. Germline V gene data show CDR1 as SGHDN and CDR2 as FVKESK. V lost 1 base to trimming and J lost 7 bases, with 5 bases between them. The CDR3 extends over 12 amino acids. The chain's CDR3 is CASSQASNTIYF. CDR3 DNA: TGTGCCAGCAGCCAAGCGAGTAACACCATATATTTT.

This clone was counted a single time. The rearrangement joins TRBV5-6 to TRBJ2-3; TRBD1 aligns across 8 bases. Germline CDR1 and CDR2: SGHDT and YYEEEE. The CDR3 runs 17 residues. Unmatched junction bases numbered 17, after V lost 0 bases and J lost 11 bases. CDR3 residues: CASSLAEGTGLIREQYF. CDR3 nucleotide sequence: TGTGCCAGCAGCTTGGCCGAAGGGACAGGACTCATCCGGGAGCAGTATTTT.

The V and J genes are TRBV5-4 and TRBJ1-5; D is perhaps TRBD1 (5 bases). V lost 0 bases, J lost 0 bases, and 10 bases lay in between. This CDR3 has 16 residues. CDR1 is SGHNT, CDR2 YYREEE, per germline (reference sequence). CDR3 sequence reads: CASSLGGDASNQPQHF. The CDR3, as DNA: TGTGCCAGCAGCTTGGGGGGGGACGCTAGCAATCAGCCCCAGCATTTT.

For the CDR3, the DNA is TGTGCCAGCAGCCCGGGACTAGCGGGGGGCCTGAGATCAGATACGCAGTATTTT. The encoded protein is CASSPGLAGGLRSDTQYF. The rearrangement joins TRBV7-2 to TRBJ2-3, with TRBD2 identical over 15 bases. In germline, CDR1 is SGHTA, CDR2 FQGNSA. The CDR3 totals 18 residues. The ends lost 5 bases at V and 4 bases at J; junction bases unmatched: 10. Filled out from reference TRBV7-2 and TRBJ2-3, the complete variable domain reads GAGVSQSPSNKVTEKGKDVELRCDPISGHTALYWYRQSLGQGLEFLIYFQGNSAPDKSGLPSDRFSAERTGGSVSTLTIQRTQQEDSAVYLCASSPGLAGGLRSDTQYFGPGTRLTVL.

By sample share, this clone is medium-sized. The V gene is TRBV27, the J gene TRBJ2-7; D is ambiguous. The CDR3 is made up of 15 amino acids. The V and J ends lost 0 bases and 2 bases respectively, with 11 bases between them. Germline lookup yields CDR1 MNHEY and CDR2 SMNVEV (reference sequence). The DNA for the CDR3 is TGTGCCAGCAGTTTATCGCCCCACTCAGCCTACGAGCAGTACTTC. As protein: CASSLSPHSAYEQYF.

V and J are TRBV5-1 and TRBJ1-1; possibly TRBD1 for D (6 bases). Germline V CDR1 and CDR2: SGHRS, YFSETQ. This CDR3 region has 14 residues. V lost 3 bases and J 1 base, leaving 10 bases between the germline ends. The CDR3 region is CASSWGGQNTEAFF. The CDR3 nucleotides are TGCGCCAGCAGCTGGGGGGGACAGAACACTGAAGCTTTCTTT.

This clone came up once. V is TRBV5-1 and J is TRBJ1-5; TRBD1 matches 7 bases. The CDR3 is 15 residues long. CDR1 SGHRS and CDR2 YFSETQ come from the germline V gene. The V and J ends lost 0 bases and 2 bases, in that order; junction bases with no gene match: 2. CDR3 loop: CASSLGQGGNQPQHF. For the CDR3, the DNA is TGCGCCAGCAGCTTGGGACAGGGCGGCAATCAGCCCCAGCATTTT.

V and J are TRBV5-6 and TRBJ1-5; no firm D call. The CDR3 runs to 17 residues. Germline-derived CDR1 and CDR2 are SGHDT and YYEEEE. V dropped 4 bases and J dropped 6 bases, with 23 bases sitting between them. The CDR3 DNA reads as TGTGCCAGCAGCCTCCCAGAACCCACCTCCCTAGGTCAGCCCCAGCATTTT. Protein product: CASSLPEPTSLGQPQHF.

This chain uses TRBV7-8 with TRBJ2-2; maybe TRBD2 (5 bases). CDR3 length: 12 residues. Between the trimmed V and J ends, which lost 8 bases and 2 bases, there was a span of 6 bases. CDR1 and CDR2 from the germline V gene are SGHVS and FQNEAQ. The CDR3 region has the DNA TGTGCCAGCGGGAGAAACACCGGGGAGCTGTTTTTT. Its protein product is CASGRNTGELFF.

The CDR3 DNA reads TGTGCCAGCAGTTTAGGGACAGGGGCCTATGGCTACACCTTC. Translated: CASSLGTGAYGYTF. V gene TRBV28 combines with J gene TRBJ1-2, with 10 bases that match TRBD1. This CDR3 spans 14 amino acids. V gave up 2 bases and J gave up 4 bases; unmatched junction bases: 1. The germline gives CDR1 MDHEN, CDR2 SYDVKM.

Written as DNA, the CDR3 is TGTGCCTGGAGTGTACTGAGACAGTATGGCTACACCTTC. Translation gives CAWSVLRQYGYTF. The chain employs TRBV30 and TRBJ1-2; a weak D match, TRBD1 (5 bases). Germline V gives CDR1 GTSNPN, CDR2 SVGIG (reference sequence). The CDR3 has 13 residues. Trimming took 0 bases from V and 5 from J, leaving 10 bases between them.

This rearrangement joins TRBV2 to TRBJ1-2, with TRBD1 as a possible D gene (6 bases). This CDR3 contains 14 residues. Germline CDR1 reads SNHLY; CDR2 reads FYNNEI. V was shortened by 6 bases and J by 2 bases, with 13 bases between the two germline ends. DNA of the CDR3: TGTGCCAGCAGCCCGACAGGAGTCAACTATGGCTACACCTTC. It is translated as CASSPTGVNYGYTF.

CDR3 in DNA: TGCGCCAGCAGCCAAGATGGGGGTACTAATGAAAAACTGTTTTTT. This sequence encodes CASSQDGGTNEKLFF. This sequence joins TRBV4-3 and TRBJ1-4; D is perhaps TRBD1 (5 bases). V lost 0 bases, J lost 2 bases, and 7 bases lay in between. The CDR3 is 15 residues long. Germline V lookup: CDR1 LGHNA, CDR2 YSLEER.

The genes are TRBV7-3 and TRBJ1-6; D is undetermined. The CDR3 sequence is 13 residues long. CDR1 SGHTA and CDR2 FQGTGA come from the germline V gene. Trimming took off 2 bases at V and 8 bases at J, with 7 bases between the two ends. Here the CDR3 reads CASSLVRDSPLHF. The CDR3 DNA follows: TGTGCCAGCAGCTTAGTACGGGATTCACCCCTCCACTTT.

The rearrangement links TRBV5-1 to TRBJ1-4, with 7 positions matching TRBD1. The germline V gene has CDR1 SGHRS and CDR2 YFSETQ. The length of the CDR3 is 15 residues. Trimming at V came to 1 base and at J to 8 bases, leaving 8 bases not matched to a gene. CDR3 sequence (DNA): TGCGCCAGCAGCTTGTCGTTTGACAGGGTAGAAAAACTGTTTTTT. Encoded protein: CASSLSFDRVEKLFF.

The chain couples TRBV11-3 to TRBJ1-2, with a possible D match to TRBD1 (6 bases). Trimming removed 6 bases at V and 8 bases at J, with 22 bases between. CDR3 length: 15 amino acids. Germline V lookup: CDR1 SGHNT, CDR2 YENEEA. The CDR3 loop reads CASSALDTLGGGYTF. The DNA for the CDR3 is TGTGCCAGCAGTGCCCTTGACACGTTGGGGGGCGGCTACACCTTC.

The chain recombines TRBV3-1 (or the pseudogene TRBV3-2) with TRBJ1-1, with 7 bases matching TRBD1. Germline loops: CDR1 LGHDT, CDR2 YNNKEL (reference sequence). The CDR3 is 14 residues long. J gave up 10 bases and V 2 bases, and 10 bases lay outside the gene matches. CDR3 region: CASSQTRQGGSAFF. The CDR3 DNA is TGTGCCAGCAGCCAAACAAGACAGGGAGGATCAGCTTTCTTT.

The genes are TRBV18 and TRBJ1-2; D gene unclear. The V end was cut by 2 bases, the J end by 6 bases, with 13 bases between. Germline CDR1 is KGHSH and CDR2 is LQKENI. This CDR3 has 14 amino acids. The DNA for the CDR3 is TGTGCCAGCTCACCAGACGTCGTGGTAGATGGCTACACCTTC. As protein: CASSPDVVVDGYTF.

The chain combines TRBV2 with TRBJ2-7; no reliable D call. The CDR3 has 12 residues. Germline CDR1 reads SNHLY; CDR2 reads FYNNEI. Trimming cost V 8 bases and J 0 bases, with 8 bases left between them. CDR3 in DNA: TGTGCCAGCGACGGGTACTCCTACGAGCAGTACTTC. Translating gives CASDGYSYEQYF.

The rearrangement links TRBV5-4 to TRBJ1-6, with D possibly being TRBD1 (6 bases). This CDR3 is built from 16 residues. Germline V gives CDR1 SGHNT, CDR2 YYREEE (reference sequence). The ends were cut back, 1 base at V and 7 bases at J, with 15 bases in the middle. This CDR3 is CASSLSGGGGNSPLHF. In DNA, the CDR3 is TGTGCCAGCAGCTTGTCCGGTGGAGGGGGGAATTCACCCCTCCACTTT. Drawing the rest from reference TRBV5-4 and TRBJ1-6, the complete variable domain is ETGVTQSPTHLIKTRGQQVTLRCSSQSGHNTVSWYQQALGQGPQFIFQYYREEENGRGNFPPRFSGLQFPNYSSELNVNALELDDSALYLCASSLSGGGGNSPLHFGNGTRLTVT.